This T cell receptor beta chain was recovered during a study of OX40 agonist ivuxolimab in advanced cancers. This clone was seen only once. Its antigen is currently unknown. Patients were excluded for autoimmune disease history or systemic immunosuppression. Study-level results: The CD4+ and CD8+ T cells in the blood had expanded clonally by week 6 at 0.1 to 3.0 mg/kg.

The protocol was immunoSEQ multiplex PCR, while the TCRdb copy is restricted to in-frame clones and leaves out a portion. The table has around 80,000 clones, approximately 92% seen once. The TCR sequence derives from an adult with an advanced solid tumor such as melanoma, head and neck, liver or kidney cancer. Specimen: CD4+ or CD8+ T cells sorted from blood, collected in a trial of the OX40 agonist ivuxolimab.

The CDR3 sequence is CASSVGDTQYF. For the CDR3, the DNA is TGTGCCAGCAGTGTGGGAGATACGCAGTATTTT. J is TRBJ2-3 and V is TRBV5-6, with no clear D. Germline CDR1 and CDR2: SGHDT and YYEEEE. Between the trimmed V and J ends, which lost 5 bases and 5 bases, there was a span of 6 bases. This CDR3 is built from 11 residues.